Below are 27 T cell receptor beta chains sequenced from a single sample in a study of cytomegalovirus exposure and HLA in healthy donors. In the PCR, 60 Vbeta and 13 Jbeta primers were used. Sequencing was performed with immunoSEQ multiplex PCR; in TCRdb, only in-frame clones are kept and a portion is missing. This table holds about 92,000 clones, over 70% found once. Sequencing was done on a sample of PBMCs. Receptor source: a girl aged 2-9 years in good health and CMV-seropositive.

This clone showed up just a few times. The V call is TRBV6-6, the J call TRBJ2-1; TRBD1 might be the D (7 bases). CDR3 length: 15 amino acids. The germline V gene has CDR1 MNHNY and CDR2 SVGAGI (reference sequence). V was shortened by 1 base and J by 5 bases, with 12 bases between the two germline ends. CDR3 amino acids: CASSYFQGGNNEQFF. CDR3 DNA: TGTGCCAGCAGTTACTTCCAGGGGGGCAACAATGAGCAGTTCTTC.

The V call is TRBV18, the J call TRBJ2-1; D possibly corresponds to TRBD1 (6 bases). Trimming pared 2 bases from V and 4 bases from J, leaving 12 bases between. The CDR3 is 15 residues long. Germline CDR1 KGHSH, CDR2 LQKENI. The CDR3 loop is CASSPTGIYYNEQFF. The CDR3 nucleotides read TGTGCCAGCTCACCAACAGGGATCTATTACAATGAGCAGTTCTTC.

The CDR3 loop reads CACGTNGYTF. Written as DNA, the CDR3 is TGTGCTTGCGGAACAAATGGCTACACCTTC. V usage is TRBV28 and J usage is TRBJ1-2; D uncertain. Germline CDR1 MDHEN, CDR2 SYDVKM. The CDR3 spans 10 residues.

J is TRBJ2-6 and V is TRBV15; D perhaps matches TRBD2 (6 bases). Germline V lookup: CDR1 LNHNV, CDR2 YYDKDF (reference sequence). V was shortened by 5 bases and J by 2 bases, with 19 bases between the two germline ends. The CDR3 spans 18 residues. CDR3 loop: CATSPGDGAEPGANVLTF. In DNA, the CDR3 is TGTGCCACCAGCCCGGGAGACGGAGCCGAGCCTGGGGCCAACGTCCTGACTTTC. Looking up the rest from reference TRBV15 and TRBJ2-6 gives the full variable domain: DAMVIQNPRYQVTQFGKPVTLSCSQTLNHNVMYWYQQKSSQAPKLLFHYYDKDFNNEADTPDNFQSRRPNTSFCFLDIRSPGLGDTAMYLCATSPGDGAEPGANVLTFGAGSRLTVL.

This chain uses TRBV29-1 with TRBJ2-7, with D hard to call. In germline, CDR1 is SQVTM, CDR2 ANQGSEA. The CDR3 has 11 amino acids. V was cut by 4 bases and J by 6 bases, with 10 bases left in between. This CDR3 reads CSVAITGEQYF. CDR3 in DNA: TGCAGCGTTGCGATCACGGGCGAGCAGTACTTC.

This rearrangement joins TRBV14 to TRBJ2-7; maybe TRBD1 (6 bases). The germline V and J ends were trimmed by 2 bases and 2 bases, with 13 bases remaining between them. This CDR3 is 15 amino acids long. The germline V gene encodes CDR1 SGHDN and CDR2 FVKESK. The DNA of the CDR3 is TGTGCCAGCAGCCAATCCCAGGGGCCCCCCTACGAGCAGTACTTC. Amino acids: CASSQSQGPPYEQYF.

This rearrangement joins TRBV5-6 to TRBJ2-1; 7 bases align to TRBD2. The CDR3 sequence is 15 residues long. After removal of 2 bases from V and 8 bases from J, the junction contained 10 bases not matched to a gene. CDR1 and CDR2 (germline): SGHDT, YYEEEE. The CDR3 here is CASSFPVGGGDEQFF. DNA for the CDR3: TGTGCCAGCAGCTTTCCGGTGGGGGGAGGGGATGAGCAGTTCTTC.

The V gene is TRBV5-4, the J gene TRBJ2-7; 8 bases are shared with TRBD1. The CDR3 covers 13 residues. V lost 4 bases and J lost 5; bases outside the gene matches: 5. The germline CDR1 and CDR2 sequences are SGHNT and YYREEE (reference sequence). The CDR3 DNA is TGTGCCAGCAGCCCGACGACAGGGGACGAGCAGTACTTC. This encodes CASSPTTGDEQYF.

The chain has TRBV27 and TRBJ2-6; D perhaps matches TRBD1 (6 bases). The CDR3 length is 17 residues. Trimming pared 4 bases from V and 1 base from J, leaving 14 bases between. Germline assignment: CDR1 MNHEY and CDR2 SMNVEV (reference sequence). The CDR3 here is CASSSRGQSSGANVLTF. In DNA, the CDR3 is TGTGCCAGCAGTTCCCGAGGACAGTCGTCTGGGGCCAACGTCCTGACTTTC.

The chain employs TRBV19 and TRBJ2-1; TRBD2 might be the D (6 bases). V was clipped by 6 bases and J by 1 base, with 13 bases between them. The CDR3 runs 15 residues. Germline V gene lookup returns CDR1 LNHDA and CDR2 SQIVND (reference sequence). As DNA, the CDR3 is TGTGCCAGTAGCCCTGGCGGGGCTTCCTACAATGAGCAGTTCTTC. Residues: CASSPGGASYNEQFF. Using reference TRBV19 and TRBJ2-1 for the parts outside the CDR3, the full variable domain is DGGITQSPKYLFRKEGQNVTLSCEQNLNHDAMYWYRQDPGQGLRLIYYSQIVNDFQKGDIAEGYSVSREKKESFPLTVTSAQKNPTAFYLCASSPGGASYNEQFFGPGTRLTVL.

This chain joins TRBV6-1 and TRBJ1-2; D gene unclear. This CDR3 has 11 residues. V was trimmed by 3 bases and J by 4 bases, leaving 3 bases between them. Germline CDR1 and CDR2: MNHNS and SASEGT. As DNA, the CDR3 is TGTGCCAGCAGTGACAGCTATGGCTACACCTTC. Its protein product is CASSDSYGYTF.

The chain carries TRBV29-1 and TRBJ2-5, with no clear D. CDR1 SQVTM and CDR2 ANQGSEA come from the germline V gene. The CDR3 spans 12 residues. The V and J ends lost 5 bases and 11 bases respectively, with 18 bases between them. The CDR3 region has the DNA TGCAGCGTTCGAGGTCTCTCGGAAGAGCAGTACTTC. Translation: CSVRGLSEEQYF. Using reference TRBV29-1 and TRBJ2-5 for the parts outside the CDR3, the full variable domain is SAVISQKPSRDICQRGTSLTIQCQVDSQVTMMFWYRQQPGQSLTLIATANQGSEATYESGFVIDKFPISRPNLTFSTLTVSNMSPEDSSIYLCSVRGLSEEQYFGPGTRLLVL.

In its sample, this clone was seen once. The rearrangement joins TRBV18 to TRBJ2-7; D is undetermined. Trimming removed 3 bases from V and 4 bases from J, with 13 bases in between. Germline V gene lookup returns CDR1 KGHSH and CDR2 LQKENI. This CDR3 contains 14 residues. The CDR3 region has the DNA TGTGCCAGCTCACCGGTTTCTGGGCAATACGAGCAGTACTTC. This gives the protein CASSPVSGQYEQYF.

This chain links TRBV28 with TRBJ2-7; D is unclear. The germline gives CDR1 MDHEN, CDR2 SYDVKM. The CDR3 loop spans 15 amino acids. V gave up 2 bases and J gave up 1 base, with 12 bases separating them. The CDR3 DNA sequence: TGTGCCAGCAGTTTAGCTCAGTCGGGTTCCTACGAGCAGTACTTC. It is translated as CASSLAQSGSYEQYF.

This chain connects TRBV9 to TRBJ2-5, with 8 positions matching TRBD2. V gave up 0 bases and J gave up 5 bases; unmatched junction bases: 18. The CDR3 runs to 19 residues. Germline CDR1 reads SGDLS; CDR2 reads YYNGEE. For the CDR3, the DNA is TGTGCCAGCAGCGTAGAATGTCTCCGGGAGGGCCATCGGGTTGAGACCCAGTACTTC. It yields the protein CASSVECLREGHRVETQYF.

The V and J genes are TRBV29-1 and TRBJ2-7, with 9 bases fitting TRBD1. J lost 3 bases, V lost 7 bases, and 4 bases had no gene match. The CDR3 runs to 12 residues. In germline, CDR1 is SQVTM, CDR2 ANQGSEA. Here the CDR3 DNA reads TGCAGCGCAAGGACAGGGGACTACGAGCAGTACTTC. Protein product: CSARTGDYEQYF.

The V and J genes are TRBV13 and TRBJ1-2, with D perhaps matching TRBD1 (6 bases). CDR3 length equals 16 residues. Looked up from germline, CDR1 is PRHDT and CDR2 is FYEKMQ (reference sequence). V was trimmed by 3 bases and J by 0 bases, leaving 14 bases between them. CDR3 amino acids: CASSLKWGGPNYGYTF. CDR3 nucleotides: TGTGCCAGCAGCTTGAAATGGGGGGGGCCTAACTATGGCTACACCTTC.

The CDR3 spells CASSFGTGDYEQYF. The DNA for the CDR3 is TGTGCCAGCAGCTTTGGGACAGGGGACTACGAGCAGTACTTC. The chain joins TRBV7-2 to TRBJ2-7; the match to TRBD1 covers 10 bases. The CDR3 covers 14 residues. CDR1 is SGHTA, CDR2 FQGNSA, per germline. V was clipped by 3 bases and J by 3 bases; unmatched bases: 2.

The V gene is TRBV5-8, the J gene TRBJ2-1; D possibly corresponds to TRBD1 (6 bases). This CDR3 is built from 13 residues. Germline assignment: CDR1 SGHTS and CDR2 YDEGEE. Trimming took off 4 bases at V and 4 bases at J, with 9 bases between the two ends. Written as DNA, the CDR3 is TGTGCCAGCAGCGTGAGGGGGTACAATGAGCAGTTCTTC. Protein: CASSVRGYNEQFF.

This chain uses TRBV19 with TRBJ1-5; 7 nucleotides line up with TRBD1. J gave up 4 bases and V 8 bases, and 14 bases lay outside the gene matches. The length of the CDR3 is 16 residues. Germline V gene lookup returns CDR1 LNHDA and CDR2 SQIVND (reference sequence). The CDR3 sequence: CASRRSDRPWNQPQHF. CDR3 coding DNA: TGTGCCAGTCGACGATCGGACAGGCCGTGGAATCAGCCCCAGCATTTT.

The chain uses TRBV18 and TRBJ2-7; possibly TRBD2 for D (5 bases). The CDR3 spans 17 residues. Trimming stripped 6 bases from V and 0 bases from J, with 21 bases between. CDR1 is KGHSH, CDR2 LQKENI, per germline. CDR3 in amino acids: CASSRSFGVGSSYEQYF. The CDR3 bases are TGTGCCAGCTCCCGATCTTTCGGGGTAGGGAGCTCCTACGAGCAGTACTTC.

The table lists this clone with a few counts. V usage is TRBV18 and J usage is TRBJ2-1; TRBD2 might be the D (5 bases). Between the trimmed V and J ends, which lost 4 bases and 12 bases, there was a span of 10 bases. The CDR3 covers 11 residues. Germline CDR1 reads KGHSH; CDR2 reads LQKENI. DNA for the CDR3: TGTGCCAGCTCACTGAGGGATGGGCAGTTCTTC. It encodes CASSLRDGQFF. The full variable domain, rest sourced from reference TRBV18 and TRBJ2-1, is NAGVMQNPRHLVRRRGQEARLRCSPMKGHSHVYWYRQLPEEGLKFMVYLQKENIIDESGMPKERFSAEFPKEGPSILRIQQVVRGDSAAYFCASSLRDGQFFGPGTRLTVL.

The chain combines TRBV15 with TRBJ2-2; a weak D match, TRBD2 (6 bases). The CDR3 covers 14 residues. Trimming removed 0 bases at V and 7 bases at J, with 9 bases between. The germline CDR1 and CDR2 sequences are LNHNV and YYDKDF (reference sequence). The CDR3 sequence: CATSREGGFGELFF. The CDR3 bases are TGTGCCACCAGCAGAGAGGGGGGTTTCGGGGAGCTGTTTTTT.

This clone was counted once. CDR3 in DNA: TGTGCCAGCAGCCCTAGGGGTTGGACAGAAGACATGAACACTGAAGCTTTCTTT. Translated: CASSPRGWTEDMNTEAFF. The chain joins TRBV28 to TRBJ1-1; TRBD1 is a possible D gene (6 bases). The CDR3 contains 18 residues. Deletions cut 6 bases from V and 0 bases from J, with 23 bases between. In germline, CDR1 is MDHEN, CDR2 SYDVKM.

The chain combines TRBV29-1 with TRBJ2-3; D may be TRBD2 (6 bases). Germline V gene data show CDR1 as SQVTM and CDR2 as ANQGSEA. The germline V and J ends were trimmed by 6 bases and 1 base, with 14 bases remaining between them. CDR3 length equals 14 residues. The CDR3 coding sequence is TGCAGCGTCGAGGGCCTAGCGCGCACAGATACGCAGTATTTT. Translation: CSVEGLARTDTQYF.

J is TRBJ2-7 and V is TRBV6-6, with 8 bases identical to TRBD1. The V gene end was trimmed by 8 bases and the J gene end by 9 bases; junction bases not matched to a gene: 12. Per germline, CDR1 MNHNY and CDR2 SVGAGI (reference sequence). This CDR3 spans 13 amino acids. CDR3 amino acids: CASGTGGVSGQYF. Written as DNA, the CDR3 is TGTGCCAGCGGGACAGGCGGAGTATCGGGGCAGTACTTC.

This clone was picked up a small number of times. The J gene is TRBJ1-4, the V gene TRBV7-8, with 7 bases matching TRBD1. V lost 5 bases to trimming and J lost 6 bases; unmatched junction nucleotides: 6. Germline V lookup: CDR1 SGHVS, CDR2 FQNEAQ. The CDR3 is 14 residues long. In DNA, the CDR3 is TGTGCCAGCAGCGCCGGGACAGTTCATGAAAAACTGTTTTTT. It specifies CASSAGTVHEKLFF.